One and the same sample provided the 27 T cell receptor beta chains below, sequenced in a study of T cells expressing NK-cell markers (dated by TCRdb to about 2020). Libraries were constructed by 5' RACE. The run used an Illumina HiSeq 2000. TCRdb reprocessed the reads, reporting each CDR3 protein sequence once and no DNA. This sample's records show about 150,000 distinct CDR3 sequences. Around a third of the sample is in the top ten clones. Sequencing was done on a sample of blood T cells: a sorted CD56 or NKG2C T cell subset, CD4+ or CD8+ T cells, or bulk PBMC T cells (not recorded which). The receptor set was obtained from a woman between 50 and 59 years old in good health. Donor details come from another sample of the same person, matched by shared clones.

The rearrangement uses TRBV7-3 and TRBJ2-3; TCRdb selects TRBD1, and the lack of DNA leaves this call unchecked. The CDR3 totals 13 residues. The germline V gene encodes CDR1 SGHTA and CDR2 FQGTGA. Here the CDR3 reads CASIPPGGDTQYF.

The CDR3: CAAGNGLAGLSGELFF. The genes are TRBV2 and TRBJ2-2; absent DNA, TCRdb's TRBD2 call cannot be checked. Looked up from germline, CDR1 is SNHLY and CDR2 is FYNNEI. The CDR3 covers 16 residues.

The CDR3 sequence is CSARNWDRGYEQYF. The chain uses TRBV20-1 and TRBJ2-7; the D call of TRBD1 rests on TCRdb alone, since no DNA is present to check it. Per the germline V gene, CDR1 is DFQATT and CDR2 is SNEGSKA (reference sequence). The CDR3 totals 14 residues.

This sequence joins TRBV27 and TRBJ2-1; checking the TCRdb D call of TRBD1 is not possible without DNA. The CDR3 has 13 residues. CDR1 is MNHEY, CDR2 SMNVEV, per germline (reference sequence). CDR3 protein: CASSPGHPNEQFF.

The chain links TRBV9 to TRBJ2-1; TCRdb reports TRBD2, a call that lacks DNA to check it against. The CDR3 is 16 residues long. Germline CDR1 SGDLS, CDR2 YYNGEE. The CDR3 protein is CASSPDAAHYYNEQFF.

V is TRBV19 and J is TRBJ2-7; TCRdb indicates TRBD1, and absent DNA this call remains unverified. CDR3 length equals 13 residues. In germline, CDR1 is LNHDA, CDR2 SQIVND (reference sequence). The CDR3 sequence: CASSGPGSYEQYF.

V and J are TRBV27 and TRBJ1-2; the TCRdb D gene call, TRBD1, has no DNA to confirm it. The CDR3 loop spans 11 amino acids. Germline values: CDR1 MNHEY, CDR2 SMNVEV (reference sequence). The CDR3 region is CASRGGGGYTF.

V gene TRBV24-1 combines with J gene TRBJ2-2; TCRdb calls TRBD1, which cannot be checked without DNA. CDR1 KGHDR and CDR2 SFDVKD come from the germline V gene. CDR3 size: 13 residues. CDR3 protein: CATGQVDTGELFF.

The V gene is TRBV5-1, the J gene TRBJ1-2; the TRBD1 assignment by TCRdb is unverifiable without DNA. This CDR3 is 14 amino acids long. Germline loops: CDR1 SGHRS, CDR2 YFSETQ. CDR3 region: CASSPMGQTYGYTF.

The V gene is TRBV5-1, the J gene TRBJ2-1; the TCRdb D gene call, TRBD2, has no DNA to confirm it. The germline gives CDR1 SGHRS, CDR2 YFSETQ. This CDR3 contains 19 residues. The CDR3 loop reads CASSVPDIGTSGVYNEQFF.

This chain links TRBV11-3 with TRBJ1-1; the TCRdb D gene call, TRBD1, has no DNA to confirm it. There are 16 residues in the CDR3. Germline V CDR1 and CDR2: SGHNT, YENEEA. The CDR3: CASSLDDQGMNTEAFF. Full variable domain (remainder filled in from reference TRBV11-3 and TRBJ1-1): EAGVVQSPRYKIIEKKQPVAFWCNPISGHNTLYWYLQNLGQGPELLIRYENEEAVDDSQLPKDRFSAERLKGVDSTLKIQPAELGDSAVYLCASSLDDQGMNTEAFFGQGTRLTVV.

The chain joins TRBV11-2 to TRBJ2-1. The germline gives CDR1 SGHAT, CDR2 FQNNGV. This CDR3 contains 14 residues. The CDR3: CASSLDLVSDEQFF.

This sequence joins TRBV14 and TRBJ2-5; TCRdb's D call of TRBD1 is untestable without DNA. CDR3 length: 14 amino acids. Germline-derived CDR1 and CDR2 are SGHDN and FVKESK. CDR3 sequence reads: CASSPRGQRETQYF. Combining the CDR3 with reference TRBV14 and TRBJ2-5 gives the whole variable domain EAGVTQFPSHSVIEKGQTVTLRCDPISGHDNLYWYRRVMGKEIKFLLHFVKESKQDESGMPNNRFLAERTGGTYSTLKVQPAELEDSGVYFCASSPRGQRETQYFGPGTRLLVL.

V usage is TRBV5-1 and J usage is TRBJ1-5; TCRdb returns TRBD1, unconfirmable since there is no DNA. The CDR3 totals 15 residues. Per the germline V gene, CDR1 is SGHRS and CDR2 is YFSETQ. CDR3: CASSLGQGGYQPQHF.

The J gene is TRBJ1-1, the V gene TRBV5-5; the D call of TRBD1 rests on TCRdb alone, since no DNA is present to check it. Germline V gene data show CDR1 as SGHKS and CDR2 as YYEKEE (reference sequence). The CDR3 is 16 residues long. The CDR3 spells CASSLGFGGRWIEAFF.

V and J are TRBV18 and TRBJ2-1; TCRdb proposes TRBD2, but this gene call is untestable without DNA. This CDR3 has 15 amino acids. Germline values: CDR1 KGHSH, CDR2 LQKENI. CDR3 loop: CASSSGLADYNEQFF.

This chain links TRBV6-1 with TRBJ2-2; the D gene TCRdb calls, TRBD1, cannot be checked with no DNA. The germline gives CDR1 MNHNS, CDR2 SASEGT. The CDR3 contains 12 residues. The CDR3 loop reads CAVRGSTGELFF.

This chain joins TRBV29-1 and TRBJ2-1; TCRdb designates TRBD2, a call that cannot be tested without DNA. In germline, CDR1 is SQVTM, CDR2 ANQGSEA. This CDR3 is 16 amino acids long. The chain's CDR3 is CSVDNGGRGRANEQFF.

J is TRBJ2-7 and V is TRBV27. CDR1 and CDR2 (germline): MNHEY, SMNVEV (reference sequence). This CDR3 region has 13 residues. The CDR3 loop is CASSFDPSYEQYF.

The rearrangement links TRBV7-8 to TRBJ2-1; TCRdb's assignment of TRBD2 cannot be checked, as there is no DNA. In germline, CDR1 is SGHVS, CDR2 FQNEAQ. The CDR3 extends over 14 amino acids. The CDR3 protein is CASSLVPEVNEQFF.

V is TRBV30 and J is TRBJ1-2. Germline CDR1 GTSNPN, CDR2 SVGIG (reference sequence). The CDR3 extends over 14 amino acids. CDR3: CAWGTADPNYGYTF. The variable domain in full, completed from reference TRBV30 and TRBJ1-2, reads SQTIHQWPATLVQPVGSPLSLECTVEGTSNPNLYWYRQAAGRGLQLLFYSVGIGQISSEVPQNLSASRPQDRQFILSSKKLLLSDSGFYLCAWGTADPNYGYTFGSGTRLTVV.

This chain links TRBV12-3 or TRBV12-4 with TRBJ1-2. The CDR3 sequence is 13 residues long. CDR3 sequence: CASHLGSPYGYTF.

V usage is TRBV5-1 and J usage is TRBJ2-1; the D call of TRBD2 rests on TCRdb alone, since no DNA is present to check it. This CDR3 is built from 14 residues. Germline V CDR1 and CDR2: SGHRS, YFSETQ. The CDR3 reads CASSLAGGWDEQFF.

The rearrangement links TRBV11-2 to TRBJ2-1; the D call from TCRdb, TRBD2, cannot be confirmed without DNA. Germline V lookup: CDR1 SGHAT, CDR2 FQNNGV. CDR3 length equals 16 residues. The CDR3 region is CASSFTRTSGAQEQFF.

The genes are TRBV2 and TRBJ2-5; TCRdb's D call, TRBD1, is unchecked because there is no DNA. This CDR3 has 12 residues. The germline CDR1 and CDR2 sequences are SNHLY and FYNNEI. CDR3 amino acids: CASSNREGTQYF.

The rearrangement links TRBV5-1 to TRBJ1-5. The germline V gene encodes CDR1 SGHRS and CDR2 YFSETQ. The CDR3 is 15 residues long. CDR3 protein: CASSLDGGGGQPQHF.

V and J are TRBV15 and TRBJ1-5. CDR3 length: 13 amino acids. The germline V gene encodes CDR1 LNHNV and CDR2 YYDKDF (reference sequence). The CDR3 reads CATEDGRNQPQHF.